Below, 5 T cell receptor beta chains from the same sample are listed, as sequenced in a study of blood T cell repertoires in COVID-19. Clones were sequenced by immunoSEQ multiplex PCR, and TCRdb holds only the in-frame ones, with some missing. Among approximately 33,000 clones listed, approximately 86% were seen once. The sequenced sample consisted of peripheral blood. The receptors come from a man between 65 and 85 years old with acute or convalescent COVID-19.

The chain joins TRBV3-1 (or the pseudogene TRBV3-2) to TRBJ1-6; D is uncertain. In germline, CDR1 is LGHDT, CDR2 YNNKEL (reference sequence). The V gene lost 0 bases and the J gene lost 7 bases, with 4 bases spanning the gap. This CDR3 comprises 13 residues. CDR3 region: CASSQDPNSPLHF. The DNA for the CDR3 is TGTGCCAGCAGCCAAGACCCGAATTCACCCCTCCACTTT.

The CDR3 loop reads CASSLGRSGRNSEQYF. The DNA of the CDR3 is TGTGCCAGCAGCTTGGGACGTAGCGGGAGGAATTCCGAGCAGTACTTC. The chain links TRBV7-9 to TRBJ2-7, with TRBD2 matching over 10 bases. Germline V lookup: CDR1 SEHNR, CDR2 FQNEAQ (reference sequence). The length of the CDR3 is 16 residues. With 3 bases clipped from V and 6 bases from J, the junction kept 11 bases outside the gene matches.

The V and J genes are TRBV14 and TRBJ1-5; D remains ambiguous. CDR3 length: 15 residues. From germline, CDR1 is SGHDN and CDR2 FVKESK. The ends were cut back, 0 bases at V and 0 bases at J, with 6 bases in the middle. The DNA for the CDR3 is TGTGCCAGCAGCCAAGACCTCTATAGCAATCAGCCCCAGCATTTT. The encoded protein is CASSQDLYSNQPQHF.

This sequence joins TRBV15 and TRBJ1-3, with no clear D. CDR1 LNHNV and CDR2 YYDKDF come from the germline V gene (reference sequence). CDR3 length equals 13 residues. V shed 0 bases and J shed 3 bases, with 3 bases lying between them. The chain's CDR3 is CATSRDLGNTIYF. The CDR3 coding sequence is TGTGCCACCAGCAGAGATCTTGGAAACACCATATATTTT.

V is TRBV7-2 and J is TRBJ1-1, with TRBD1 as a possible D gene (6 bases). Germline CDR1 SGHTA, CDR2 FQGNSA. This CDR3 region has 14 residues. V lost 1 base and J lost 3, with 9 bases in between. Here the CDR3 DNA reads TGTGCCAGCAGCTTAGTAACAGGGCACACTGAAGCTTTCTTT. Translated, it gives CASSLVTGHTEAFF.